This TCR beta chain was recovered during a study of beta chain features in type 1 diabetes. At the level of the study: Across all samples, approximately 99 million sorted cells were examined. Study findings and constraints: In comparison with healthy donors, patients had naive, central memory and Treg TCRB repertoires that appeared more similar. Moderate yet significant TCRB CDR3 shortening was seen in Type 1 diabetes patients in all four CD4+ subsets.

Reverse transcribing all isolated RNA meant expressed TCRB transcripts were sequenced. The method was immunoSEQ multiplex PCR; TCRdb's version includes in-frame clones alone and lacks a portion of them. The sample holds fewer than 350,000 clones, around 16% seen once. This clone was seen only a few times. The antigen remains unidentified. The sample carries other DNA sequences with the same CDR3. V gave up 3 bases and J gave up 1 base, with 10 bases separating them. CDR1 KGHSH and CDR2 LQKENI come from the germline V gene. This CDR3 has 15 amino acids. There was one heparinised blood draw per donor, averaging about 100 mL.

What was sequenced was naive CD4+ T cells from blood. The source of this sequence is a man between 18 and 35 years old with type 1 diabetes. This rearrangement joins TRBV18 to TRBJ2-1, with D tentatively TRBD1 (5 bases). This CDR3 is CASSPRTGSYNEQFF. The CDR3 DNA reads as TGTGCCAGCTCACCTCGAACAGGTTCCTACAATGAGCAGTTCTTC.